This record looks at one T cell receptor beta chain sequence and its context. The authors' processing: By means of reference gene primer amplification, nucleated cell counts were estimated. TCRdb's table, derived via immunoSEQ multiplex PCR, lists solely in-frame clones and lacks some. The V and J calls and clone size were taken over from that table, and D and trimming were inferred from the DNA. The repertoire holds about 74,000 clones, almost 90% seen once, with 1.9% in the top ten. The data were taken from a study of blood T cell repertoires in COVID-19. Looking at the study overall: Acute and convalescent COVID-19 samples came from the United States, Italy and Spain. Sample material is recorded as cDNA or gDNA derived from T cells, B-cell-depleted T cells, or PBMCs.

The CDR3 totals 18 residues. Germline assignment: CDR1 KGHSH and CDR2 LQKENI. Germline trimming cut 2 bases from V and 4 bases from J; bases unmatched to any gene: 9. The rearrangement links TRBV18 to TRBJ2-6, with TRBD1 matching over 9 bases. This TCR came from a woman older than 75 with active or convalescent COVID-19. Sequencing was performed on peripheral blood. The CDR3 protein is CASSPKGTGSSGANVLTF. As DNA, the CDR3 is TGTGCCAGCTCACCAAAAGGGACAGGGTCTTCCGGGGCCAACGTCCTGACTTTC.